This TCR beta chain comes out of a study of shared clonotypes between healthy human individuals. Of note for this clone: Its antigen is still unknown.

The CDR3 loop spans 11 amino acids. J gave up 9 bases and V 3 bases, and 1 base lay outside the gene matches. Germline-derived CDR1 and CDR2 are DFQATT and SNEGSKA (reference sequence). TCRdb's table, derived via immunoSEQ multiplex PCR, lists solely in-frame clones and lacks some. This sample has a few million clones, with over 85% found just once. Whole-study findings and limits: Rarefaction gave evidence that sorted-subset sequencing remained incomplete despite large depth. Blood was the sole source, and tissue repertoires probably differ.

The sequence derives from a man between 18 and 35 years old in good health. Some clones in this sample may be carry-over from other donors' samples. Sequenced input: naive CD4+ T cells from PBMCs. The subset here: CD45RA+ positively selected. V is TRBV20-1 and J is TRBJ2-3, with 9 nucleotides matching TRBD1. The CDR3 reads CSARGQGTQYF. The CDR3 DNA follows: TGCAGTGCTAGGGGACAGGGCACGCAGTATTTT.